What follows are 6 T cell receptor beta chains derived from one specimen sequenced in a study of T-cell memory formation after mild COVID-19 (dated by TCRdb to about 2021). The protocol used for the library was 5' RACE. Sequencing instrument: Illumina NovaSeq 6000. The raw public data were reprocessed by TCRdb itself: fastp quality trimming at Q25, MiXCR clonotype calling, in-frame beta chains only. Here each entry gathers all rows of one CDR3 protein and keeps the most common genes and DNA. The sample includes approximately 400,000 distinct CDR3 sequences, with about 24% observed a single time. Around 8.1% of the sample is in the top ten clones. Material for sequencing was PBMCs or a T cell subset sorted from them (not recorded which). These receptors all come from an adult woman who had mild COVID-19 (a few samples of this study predate the infection). The sample titles of this study are shuffled in the database, so cell type and time point are left out; the donor was told from shared clones.

The V and J genes are TRBV30 and TRBJ1-1; D gene unclear. CDR1 is GTSNPN, CDR2 SVGIG, per germline (reference sequence). V was shortened by 8 bases and J by 5 bases, with 9 bases between the two germline ends. This CDR3 has 10 amino acids. The CDR3 region is CAGVGTEAFF. Here the CDR3 DNA reads TGTGCCGGGGTGGGGACTGAAGCTTTCTTT.

This clonotype was recorded a few times. This chain joins TRBV24-1 and TRBJ2-1; TRBD2 matches at 7 bases. Looked up from germline, CDR1 is KGHDR and CDR2 is SFDVKD. Trimming removed 0 bases from V and 12 bases from J; junction bases left unmatched: 10. The CDR3 runs to 15 residues. For the CDR3, the DNA is TGTGCCACCAGTGATTTGCCGGCGGGAGCGTTCGGGCAGTTCTTC. It codes for CATSDLPAGAFGQFF.

V gene TRBV3-1 combines with J gene TRBJ2-7, with 11 bases aligning to TRBD1. The CDR3 spans 15 residues. V trimming: 6 bases; J trimming: 7 bases; junction bases outside the gene matches: 11. The germline V gene has CDR1 LGHDT and CDR2 YNNKEL (reference sequence). The CDR3: CASSKKDRGLGEQYF. The DNA of the CDR3 is TGTGCCAGCAGTAAGAAGGACAGGGGGCTAGGTGAGCAGTACTTC.

The J gene is TRBJ2-5, the V gene TRBV20-1, with 7 positions matching TRBD2. CDR3 length: 13 residues. From germline, CDR1 is DFQATT and CDR2 SNEGSKA (reference sequence). V lost 3 bases and J lost 5; bases outside the gene matches: 6. CDR3 region: CSARASGPETQYF. The CDR3, as DNA: TGCAGTGCTAGGGCTAGCGGACCTGAGACCCAGTACTTC.

Here the CDR3 DNA reads TGTGCCAGTAGTATCGTTAGGACCTCGAGAGGAAACACCATATATTTT. Amino acids: CASSIVRTSRGNTIYF. This chain links TRBV19 with TRBJ1-3; D is unclear. Trimming removed 3 bases at V and 4 bases at J, with 16 bases between. The CDR3 loop spans 16 amino acids. CDR1 LNHDA and CDR2 SQIVND come from the germline V gene (reference sequence).

The chain carries TRBV27 and TRBJ1-5; the D is unclear. The V end lost 4 bases, the J end lost 5 bases, and 18 bases lay between the germline ends. CDR1 MNHEY and CDR2 SMNVEV come from the germline V gene (reference sequence). This CDR3 region has 16 residues. The CDR3 nucleotides read TGTGCCAGCAGTTCTACGGGCTCCGGTGGTGATCAGCCCCAGCATTTT. Translated: CASSSTGSGGDQPQHF.